Reported below is one TCR beta chain. Its target is unknown. On average, the one heparinised blood draw given by each donor was 90 to 150 mL. The sample originates from a study of beta chain features in type 1 diabetes. Turning to the study itself: The patients were much like the healthy donors in age, gender and cell yields. The study, taken as a whole, reports: Within each of all four CD4+ subsets, Type 1 diabetes patients had TCRB CDR3s that were moderately but significantly shorter. A pattern of fewer insertions and more deletions at VDJ junctions was seen in type 1 diabetes patients. Whether TCRB rearrangement is influenced by HLA type was left unresolved in this analysis.

After removal of 5 bases from V and 10 bases from J, the junction contained 10 bases not matched to a gene. CDR3 length: 15 amino acids. Germline-derived CDR1 and CDR2 are LGHNA and YSLEER. cDNA synthesis used the whole RNA isolate, giving expressed TCRB sequences. Assay: immunoSEQ multiplex PCR; the TCRdb copy retains only in-frame clones and omits some. The sample has about 150,000 clones, less than 10% seen once. This TCR was sampled from a man younger than 35 with type 1 diabetes. Sample: central memory CD4+ T cells from blood. The chain uses TRBV4-3 and TRBJ1-6, with 8 bases matching TRBD1. CDR3 region: CASSKDRVSYSPLHF. The CDR3 DNA reads as TGCGCCAGCAGCAAGGACAGGGTATCTTACTCACCCCTCCACTTT.